This T cell receptor beta chain was recorded in a study of shared T cell receptors in the human thymus (dated by TCRdb to about 2021). As for the study more broadly: The study examined how self-reactive, shared T-cell receptor alpha chains are generated in the human thymus.

Libraries were built with the immunoSEQ multiplex PCR assay. TCRdb provides this immuneACCESS table in a form limited to in-frame rearrangements. Some clones are lacking; in checked studies, under half of them reflect an unresolved V gene, and why the rest are absent is not known. The table for this sample lists 640,000 or so clones; more than 70% of them were counted only once. 0.0094% of the sample is held by the ten biggest clonotypes. In the case of this clone: Which antigen it targets is not known. Base quality data are lacking; no much larger clone is found one base away.

The data were also submitted as part of a second study, on human thymus T cells. From the second report: Immunologically healthy infants undergoing open corrective cardiac surgery for congenital heart defects in Finland were used as donors. The thymus tissue came from surgical resects taken out during corrective cardiac surgery. Biased V and J gene segment usage appeared to be present in both thymic and peripheral blood repertoires. The related research found that thymic TCR repertoires overlapped highly between unrelated individuals. The study described the TCR alpha and beta repertoires in under 10 infant thymus samples and a handful of matching peripheral blood samples. Donor ages ranged from roughly 7 to 250 days, and the cohort comprised roughly 6 male and two female infants. Thymocytes were freed from the tissue by mechanical means and kept at -70 degrees C as pellets of roughly 9-34 million cells. Genomic DNA was extracted from frozen cell pellets with a QIAsymphony instrument. TCRB and TCRAD loci were amplified from a standardized quantity of quality-controlled genomic DNA using the immunoSEQ multiplex PCR assay. The amplicons spanned the V(D)J region and were long enough to cover the CDR3 and allow V and J genes to be identified. The amplicons were sequenced on an Illumina platform via the commercial immunoSEQ service. Primer bias and sequencing errors were corrected as previously described, and TCRAD and TCRB were defined on the basis of the IMGT database. Repertoires were analysed with immunoSEQ Analyzer 3.0 and VDJTools, covering basic statistics, V/J segment usage, diversity estimates, rarefaction and pairwise overlap. Diversity was estimated with Chao1, ChaoE, Efron-Thisted, Shannon and inverse Simpson indices, and also on datasets down-sampled to the smallest sample. Repertoire overlap was determined by strict matching of CDR3 nucleotide sequence, V gene and J gene, and Jaccard-based multidimensional scaling clustering was applied. On average, approximately 800,000 unique TCRB clonotypes were obtained from thymus samples, compared with around 78,000 from blood samples.

This TCR derives from a boy under three years old with a congenital heart defect. Donor details come from another sample of the same person, matched by shared clones. What was sequenced was thymocytes.

The nucleotide sequence reads TGCGCCAGCAGCTTGGGGCGGAGCTCCTACGAGCAGTACTTC. Its translation is CASSLGRSSYEQYF. The receptor chain draws on TRBV5-1 and TRBJ2-7, with the D gene not clear enough to name. From cysteine to phenylalanine, the CDR3 is 14 amino acids long. The read is trimmed to its CDR3 DNA, 42 bases read in frame from base 1. At the junction V is shortened by 0 bases and J by 0 bases, with 7 bases in between. The germline V gene yields SGHRS for CDR1 and YFSETQ for CDR2.